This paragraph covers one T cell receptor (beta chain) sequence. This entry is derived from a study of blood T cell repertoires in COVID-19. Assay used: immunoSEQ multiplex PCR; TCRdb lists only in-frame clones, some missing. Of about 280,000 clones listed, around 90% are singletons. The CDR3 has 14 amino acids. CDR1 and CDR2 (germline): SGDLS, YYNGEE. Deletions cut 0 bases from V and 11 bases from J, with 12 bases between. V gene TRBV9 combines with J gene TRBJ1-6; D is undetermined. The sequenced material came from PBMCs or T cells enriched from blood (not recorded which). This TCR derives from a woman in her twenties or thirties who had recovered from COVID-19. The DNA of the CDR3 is TGTGCCAGCAGCGTAGGGAGTGGTGACCCACCCCTCCACTTT. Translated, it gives CASSVGSGDPPLHF.